This T cell receptor (beta chain) comes out of a study of T-cell reconstitution after alpha-beta-depleted transplantation in children. CDR3 length: 18 residues. In germline, CDR1 is MGHRA, CDR2 YSYEKL. V lost 0 bases and J lost 5, with 22 bases in between. TCRbeta library construction was performed incorporating unique molecular identifiers. TCRdb reprocessed the PCR reads via MiXCR and lists one record per CDR3 protein. Among nearly 350,000 distinct CDR3 sequences listed, 15% to 20% were seen once. Whole-study results and caveats: By about two months after transplant, alpha-beta T cells reportedly arose from several hundred graft clones that had expanded. Newly made T cells mostly supplied T-cell counts and diversity one year after transplant. Recipient T cells and thymic progenitors that survived gave rise to the high TCRbeta diversity observed at day 60 in some patients.

This clonotype appeared a few times. What it binds is unknown. The clonotype originates from a male patient aged 2 to 9 who had a stem cell transplant for acute lymphoblastic leukemia, so the T cells may come from the graft donor. V usage is TRBV4-1 and J usage is TRBJ1-1; maybe TRBD1 (5 bases). The sequencing here drew on PBMCs, mostly from graft donor cells, taken 360 days after TCRalphabeta/CD19-depleted stem cell transplant. This chain's CDR3 is CASSQDGVIHGGVTEAFF. CDR3 in DNA: TGCGCCAGCAGCCAAGACGGGGTCATACACGGGGGAGTGACTGAAGCTTTCTTT.